This TCR beta chain was documented in a study of regulatory T cells in long-lasting Graves disease. Study observations and caveats: Favored usage of TRBV28, TRBJ1-2 and TRBJ2-5 was recorded in persistent disease.

CDR3 length equals 15 residues. The germline V gene encodes CDR1 SGHRS and CDR2 YFSETQ. V lost 2 bases to trimming and J lost 10 bases, with 19 bases between them. Stated time point: newly diagnosed GD, antithyroid drugs for less than 3 months. There was RNA extracted from PBMCs, and the TCR library was made from it. This clonotype was picked up many times. What it binds is unknown. Arm-PCR of CDR3 regions and iRepertoire HTBI primers were the basis on which TCR beta libraries were built. TCRdb processed the multiplex PCR reads anew with MiXCR; each CDR3 protein has one entry. The data hold hundreds of thousands of distinct CDR3 sequences, with around 15% observed a single time. The same specimen was also included in a second study, on T cells in Graves' hyperthyroidism and ophthalmopathy.

The sample was peripheral blood mononuclear cells (PBMCs), taken at new diagnosis, from a patient treated with antithyroid drugs. V gene TRBV5-1 combines with J gene TRBJ2-1, with a possible D match to TRBD2 (5 bases). The TCR originated in a young woman with Graves disease. The CDR3 spells CASSFNGNFLGEQFF. The CDR3 DNA reads as TGCGCCAGCAGCTTTAACGGGAACTTCCTAGGGGAGCAGTTCTTC.